This TCR beta chain comes out of a study of molecular identifiers for immune sequencing clone quantification. TCRdb passed the PCR reads through MiXCR, listing each CDR3 protein once. The table records about 640,000 distinct CDR3 sequences, around 20% of them present only once. This TCR came from a human donor in good health. Some libraries in this study had Jurkat cell RNA spiked in. The sample taken for sequencing was naive CD8+ T cells from blood, with Jurkat cell RNA spiked in. Subset specified: FACS-sorted CD8+CD4-CCR7+CD45RA+ naive T cells.

CDR3 residues: CASSSTSGGRGYEQYF. The CDR3, as DNA: TGTGCCAGCAGCTCGACCTCCGGGGGACGGGGGTACGAGCAGTACTTC. This chain uses TRBV7-9 with TRBJ2-7; D is possibly TRBD2 (6 bases). CDR1 and CDR2 from the germline V gene are SEHNR and FQNEAQ (reference sequence). The V and J ends lost 4 bases and 4 bases respectively, with 20 bases between them. This CDR3 has 16 residues.